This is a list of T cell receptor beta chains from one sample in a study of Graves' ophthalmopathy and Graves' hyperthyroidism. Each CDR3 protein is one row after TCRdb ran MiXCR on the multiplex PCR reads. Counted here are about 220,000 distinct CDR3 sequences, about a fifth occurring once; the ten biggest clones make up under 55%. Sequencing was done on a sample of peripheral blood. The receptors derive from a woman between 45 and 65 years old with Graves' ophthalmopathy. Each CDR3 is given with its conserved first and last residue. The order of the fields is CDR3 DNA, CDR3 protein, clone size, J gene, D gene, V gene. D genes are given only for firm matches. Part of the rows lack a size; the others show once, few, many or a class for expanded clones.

TGTGCCTGGAGTGTTGATTATAGCAATCAGCCCCAGCATTTT,CAWSVDYSNQPQHF,many,TRBJ1-5,NA,TRBV30
TGTGCCAGCAGTTCGGACAGGGAAATTTATAGCAATCAGCCCCAGCATTTT,CASSSDREIYSNQPQHF,many,TRBJ1-5,TRBD1,TRBV27
TGTGCCAGCAGTATTTGGAGAAATGAGCAGTTCTTC,CASSIWRNEQFF,many,TRBJ2-1,NA,TRBV6-1
TGTGCCAGCAGTTTGCCCTCGGGAGGTTCGCGAGGCTACACCTTC,CASSLPSGGSRGYTF,many,TRBJ1-2,NA,TRBV6-5
TGTGCCAGCAGCCGTCTGAACACTGAAGCTTTCTTT,CASSRLNTEAFF,many,TRBJ1-1,NA,TRBV13
TGTGCCTGGAGTGCGGGGGTTAAGCAGCCCCAGCATTTT,CAWSAGVKQPQHF,few,TRBJ1-5,NA,TRBV30
TGTGCCAGCAGTAGGACGGGAAGGCACACTGAAGCTTTCTTT,CASSRTGRHTEAFF,NA,TRBJ1-1,NA,TRBV6-2/TRBV6-3
TGTGCCAGCCGGGACTTCTTGAACACTGAAGCTTTCTTT,CASRDFLNTEAFF,many,TRBJ1-1,NA,TRBV6-1
TGCGCCAGCAGCGCCGGGGGGTTTTGGGGGACAGGGGGCTCTGGCACTGAAGCTTTCTTT,CASSAGGFWGTGGSGTEAFF,NA,TRBJ1-1,TRBD1,TRBV5-1
TGCGCCAGCAGCCAAGAGCCGATGAGGGGTCAGCCCCAGCATTTT,CASSQEPMRGQPQHF,many,TRBJ1-5,NA,TRBV4-1
TGTGCCAGCAGCTTAGCCACAGGAGGGCCGGATTGGGATGAGCAGTTCTTC,CASSLATGGPDWDEQFF,few,TRBJ2-1,NA,TRBV7-8
TGTGCCATCAGTTCCGCCGCTAGCGGGTTATCCTACGAGCAGTACTTC,CAISSAASGLSYEQYF,many,TRBJ2-7,TRBD2,TRBV10-3
TGTGCCTGGAGTGACAGGGGTGACTCACCCCTCCACTTT,CAWSDRGDSPLHF,many,TRBJ1-6,TRBD1,TRBV30
TGTGCCAGCAGTTCCGTTATGGCGGACAGGGATCCCTACGAGCAGTACTTC,CASSSVMADRDPYEQYF,NA,TRBJ2-7,TRBD1,TRBV28
TGTGCCAGCAGCTACCTCTCTCCCACCTACGAGCAGTACTTC,CASSYLSPTYEQYF,many,TRBJ2-7,NA,TRBV7-2
TGCAGCGTGAGGGCTAGCGGGAGAGGGTACGAGCAGTACTTC,CSVRASGRGYEQYF,NA,TRBJ2-7,TRBD2,TRBV29-1
TGTGCCAGCAGATCGTACGGACTAGCGGGAGTTGGGACCGGGGAGCTGTTTTTT,CASRSYGLAGVGTGELFF,many,TRBJ2-2,TRBD2,TRBV27
TGCAGTGCTAGAGATCCACAGGGGGCCTACGAGCAGTACTTC,CSARDPQGAYEQYF,many,TRBJ2-7,TRBD1,TRBV20-1
TGTGCCAGCAGACGGACTAGCGGAGGCGAGCAGTACTTC,CASRRTSGGEQYF,many,TRBJ2-7,TRBD2,TRBV2
TGTGCCAGCAGCAGGGGACTATCAGAGGGGTACTTC,CASSRGLSEGYF,many,TRBJ2-7,NA,TRBV2
TGCAGTGTACGACGTGGCTACGAGCAGTACTTC,CSVRRGYEQYF,many,TRBJ2-7,NA,TRBV20-1
TGTGCCAGCTCACCTCAAGCCCCAGGGGGCCACAATCAGCCCCAGCATTTT,CASSPQAPGGHNQPQHF,many,TRBJ1-5,TRBD1,TRBV18
TGTGCCAGCAGTTTTGGGAATCGAGGAAACATTCAGTACTTC,CASSFGNRGNIQYF,few,TRBJ2-4,NA,TRBV28
TGTGCCAGCAGCCCCTCCCTAGCGGGGGACCCAGAGCAGTACTTC,CASSPSLAGDPEQYF,many,TRBJ2-7,TRBD2,TRBV7-2
TGTGCCAGCAGACGGATGGGAGCAGCGGACTATGGCTACACCTTC,CASRRMGAADYGYTF,many,TRBJ1-2,NA,TRBV14
TGTGCCAGCAGTTTAGAACGACAGTATGGCTACACCTTC,CASSLERQYGYTF,NA,TRBJ1-2,NA,TRBV28
TGCAGCCCTAAAGCGGGGGACTTACCTTGCTACGAGCAGTACTTC,CSPKAGDLPCYEQYF,many,TRBJ2-7,TRBD2,TRBV29-1
TGTGCCAGCAGCTTGTCGTCAGGGATAGGCACCGGGGAGCTGTTTTTT,CASSLSSGIGTGELFF,few,TRBJ2-2,NA,TRBV11-1
TGTGCCACTAGGACAGGGAACCTTTATCAGCCCCAGCATTTT,CATRTGNLYQPQHF,many,TRBJ1-5,TRBD1,TRBV19
TGTGCCAGCAGCTTAGGCGGGGCCCTTCGGGAGCTGTTTTTT,CASSLGGALRELFF,many,TRBJ2-2,NA,TRBV7-2
TGTGCCAGCAGCAGGATGGGAGAGACCCAGTACTTC,CASSRMGETQYF,many,TRBJ2-5,NA,TRBV2
TGTGCCAGTAGTATGTCCAGGGCAAATCAGCCCCAGCATTTT,CASSMSRANQPQHF,few,TRBJ1-5,NA,TRBV19
TGCGCCAGCAGCAGGGACAGTCTCACCTACGAGCAGTACTTC,CASSRDSLTYEQYF,many,TRBJ2-7,TRBD1,TRBV5-1
TGCAGTGCTAGGCACGGGACAGGGGTTCTCCACGAGCAGTACTTC,CSARHGTGVLHEQYF,many,TRBJ2-7,TRBD1,TRBV20-1
TGTGCCAGCAGCTTAGACAGACACCGCTCCTACGAGCAGTACTTC,CASSLDRHRSYEQYF,many,TRBJ2-7,NA,TRBV11-2
TGCAGTGCTTGGACAGGGGTAGGATCACCCCTCCACTTT,CSAWTGVGSPLHF,NA,TRBJ1-6,TRBD1,TRBV20-1
TGTGCCATCAGTACGGGGGCTGGAAACACCATATATTTT,CAISTGAGNTIYF,many,TRBJ1-3,NA,TRBV10-3
TGTGCCAGCAGCTTAGACAGGCGGGCCTATGGCTACACCTTC,CASSLDRRAYGYTF,many,TRBJ1-2,NA,TRBV7-2
TGTGCCTCCCAAGAAGGTAGCGGGAGGGCCGGGGAGCTGTTTTTT,CASQEGSGRAGELFF,few,TRBJ2-2,TRBD2,TRBV12-3/TRBV12-4
TGCGCCAGCAGCCCACCAGCTGGAAACACCATATCTTTT,CASSPPAGNTISF,few,TRBJ1-3,NA,TRBV4-1
TGTGCCAGCATTGCGGGGTGGGGAGAGACCCAGTACTTC,CASIAGWGETQYF,many,TRBJ2-5,NA,TRBV6-1
TGTGCCAGCAGCCTAGGGGGGTTAGTGGCCTTC,CASSLGGLVAF,few,TRBJ2-5,NA,TRBV11-2
TGTGCCAGCAGTTACAGGGACAGTAGCTCACCCCTCCACTTT,CASSYRDSSSPLHF,many,TRBJ1-6,TRBD1,TRBV6-5
TGTGCCAGCAGACCGACAGGGGGCCCTAACGAGCAGTACTTC,CASRPTGGPNEQYF,many,TRBJ2-7,TRBD1,TRBV27
TGTGCCAGCAGTTTAGATCGTGATGGAGCTAACTATGGCTACACCTTC,CASSLDRDGANYGYTF,NA,TRBJ1-2,NA,TRBV28
TGTGCCAGCAGCGGCGGGACTACACTCTACGAGCAGTACTTC,CASSGGTTLYEQYF,many,TRBJ2-7,TRBD2,TRBV5-6
TGTGCCAGCAGTTCCCTTTGGGACAGGGCGGAGAACTACGAGCAATACTTC,CASSSLWDRAENYEQYF,NA,TRBJ2-7,TRBD1,TRBV12-3/TRBV12-4
TGTGCCAGCAGCTTACGGGGTGGGAGCGGCGGGGTTTACGAGCAGTACTTC,CASSLRGGSGGVYEQYF,many,TRBJ2-7,NA,TRBV7-8
TGTGCCAGCAGTTTAGGTCGGGGAGCGGGAGGAGATTCAGCCAAAAACATTCAGTACTTC,CASSLGRGAGGDSAKNIQYF,many,TRBJ2-4,TRBD2,TRBV12-3/TRBV12-4
TGTGCCAGCAGAACGACAGGGGGCCTCTATCAGCCCCAGCATTTT,CASRTTGGLYQPQHF,many,TRBJ1-5,TRBD1,TRBV28
TGCAGTGCACGCGTCACGGGAGTAGAGACCCAGTACTTC,CSARVTGVETQYF,NA,TRBJ2-5,NA,TRBV20-1
TGTGCCTGGAGGGTGGGAAGCACAATGAACACTGAAGCTTTCTTT,CAWRVGSTMNTEAFF,NA,TRBJ1-1,NA,TRBV30
TGTGCCTGGAGTGAACGGCTCGCTGAAGCTTTCTTT,CAWSERLAEAFF,many,TRBJ1-1,NA,TRBV30
TGTGCCAGCAGTTACATGCAGGGGCGCGAGCAGTACTTC,CASSYMQGREQYF,NA,TRBJ2-7,NA,TRBV6-5
TGTGCCTGGAGCCTTTTGGGGTCCGAGCAGTACTTC,CAWSLLGSEQYF,many,TRBJ2-7,NA,TRBV30
TGTGCCAGTAGTACAGGGACAGTCCTACCCTACGAGCAGTACTTC,CASSTGTVLPYEQYF,many,TRBJ2-7,TRBD1,TRBV19
TGCAGTGCTCCCCAGGGGTTGCTAGCCAAAAACATTCAGTACTTC,CSAPQGLLAKNIQYF,many,TRBJ2-4,NA,TRBV20-1
TGTGCCACCAGTGCAGGGGGCACTGAAGCTTTCTTT,CATSAGGTEAFF,many,TRBJ1-1,TRBD1,TRBV24-1
TGTGCCAGCAGTTTATTTCAGGGGCTGAACTACGAGCAGTACTTC,CASSLFQGLNYEQYF,many,TRBJ2-7,NA,TRBV28